Below are 19 T cell receptor beta chains sequenced from a single sample in a study of cytomegalovirus exposure and HLA in healthy donors. PCR was performed using 60 Vbeta and 13 Jbeta primers. This table comes from immunoSEQ multiplex PCR, and its TCRdb copy is limited to in-frame clones, with some not included. Of approximately 92,000 clones in the sample, more than 65% were seen once. Input material: PBMCs. These TCRs come from a man between 60 and 75 years old in good health and CMV-seronegative.

This clone has a handful of counts. The rearrangement joins TRBV14 to TRBJ2-1, with TRBD2 matching over 12 bases. The germline CDR1 and CDR2 sequences are SGHDN and FVKESK. This CDR3 is built from 15 residues. Trimming cost V 7 bases and J 8 bases; bases outside gene matches: 9. Here the CDR3 DNA reads TGTGCCAGCAACGGACTGACTAGCGGGAGACATGAGCAGTTCTTC. This translates into CASNGLTSGRHEQFF.

This chain uses TRBV7-6 with TRBJ2-5; D may be TRBD2 (6 bases). The CDR3 runs to 13 residues. Per the germline V gene, CDR1 is SGHVS and CDR2 is FNYEAQ. Trimming stripped 4 bases from V and 1 base from J, with 7 bases between. CDR3 sequence: CASSSSVQETQYF. CDR3 coding DNA: TGTGCCAGCAGCTCTAGCGTCCAAGAGACCCAGTACTTC. The full variable domain, rest sourced from reference TRBV7-6 and TRBJ2-5, is GAGVSQSPRYKVTKRGQDVALRCDPISGHVSLYWYRQALGQGPEFLTYFNYEAQQDKSGLPNDRFSAERPEGSISTLTIQRTEQRDSAMYRCASSSSVQETQYFGPGTRLLVL.

This clone was seen once. The J gene is TRBJ2-1, the V gene TRBV10-3, with 11 bases aligning to TRBD2. This CDR3 contains 17 residues. The junction had 18 bases not matched to a gene; V was cut back by 7 bases and J by 10 bases. Looked up from germline, CDR1 is ENHRY and CDR2 is SYGVKD. CDR3 loop: CAIMGDGTQGTSGEQFF. In nucleotides, the CDR3 is TGTGCCATCATGGGCGATGGCACCCAAGGGACTAGCGGAGAGCAGTTCTTC.

The chain links TRBV19 to TRBJ2-3; possibly TRBD1 for D (6 bases). This CDR3 region has 16 residues. The germline CDR1 and CDR2 sequences are LNHDA and SQIVND (reference sequence). The V and J ends lost 5 bases and 0 bases respectively, with 15 bases between them. Here the CDR3 reads CASSVQGASSTDTQYF. The DNA for the CDR3 is TGTGCCAGTAGTGTACAGGGAGCTTCTAGCACAGATACGCAGTATTTT.

This clone was detected a few times. This chain uses TRBV6-4 with TRBJ2-1; TRBD2 agrees at 8 bases. The germline CDR1 and CDR2 sequences are MRHNA and SNTAGT. The CDR3 length is 14 residues. Losses at the gene ends were 7 bases for V and 10 bases for J; bases not matched to a gene: 12. CDR3 sequence: CASITGLVVFEQFF. The CDR3 nucleotides read TGTGCCAGCATAACGGGACTAGTAGTATTCGAGCAGTTCTTC.

This clone came up once. The CDR3 coding sequence is TGTGCCAGCAGCTTGGCCTGGGACAGCGAGTTCTTC. It encodes CASSLAWDSEFF. The chain couples TRBV5-5 to TRBJ2-1; 7 bases line up with TRBD1. The germline V gene encodes CDR1 SGHKS and CDR2 YYEKEE (reference sequence). The CDR3 is 12 residues long. Trimming cost V 0 bases and J 14 bases; bases outside gene matches: 5.

The chain links TRBV9 to TRBJ1-1, with 7 nucleotides matching TRBD1. Germline V gene data show CDR1 as SGDLS and CDR2 as YYNGEE. Trimming at V came to 4 bases and at J to 1 base, leaving 10 bases not matched to a gene. This CDR3 spans 16 amino acids. The CDR3 loop reads CASSTIPGGSNTEAFF. As DNA, the CDR3 is TGTGCCAGCAGCACCATTCCAGGGGGATCGAACACTGAAGCTTTCTTT.

This sequence joins TRBV11-3 and TRBJ2-6; D call uncertain. CDR1 is SGHNT and CDR2 is YENEEA in the germline V gene. Trimming shortened V by 9 bases and J by 3 bases, and 12 bases separated the two germline ends. The CDR3 sequence is 14 residues long. The chain's CDR3 is CARKHLFGANVLTF. The CDR3 region has the DNA TGTGCCAGAAAACATCTGTTTGGGGCCAACGTCCTGACTTTC.

The rearrangement links TRBV5-6 to TRBJ2-5; D not resolved. V gave up 5 bases and J gave up 1 base, with 3 bases separating them. The CDR3 covers 11 residues. Germline V CDR1 and CDR2: SGHDT, YYEEEE. The CDR3 bases are TGTGCCAGCAGTAGCCAAGAGACCCAGTACTTC. Protein sequence: CASSSQETQYF.

The chain has TRBV29-1 and TRBJ2-3; D may be TRBD1 (6 bases). Germline-derived CDR1 and CDR2 are SQVTM and ANQGSEA. There are 15 residues in the CDR3. V was shortened by 3 bases and J by 1 base, with 14 bases between the two germline ends. CDR3: CSVDAGVGGTDTQYF. The CDR3 coding sequence is TGCAGCGTTGACGCAGGGGTTGGTGGCACAGATACGCAGTATTTT.

V and J are TRBV28 and TRBJ2-3; tentative D call: TRBD1 (6 bases). V was trimmed by 5 bases and J by 4 bases, leaving 19 bases between them. The CDR3 covers 16 residues. The germline V gene encodes CDR1 MDHEN and CDR2 SYDVKM. The CDR3: CASSTRAGVRADTQYF. As DNA, the CDR3 is TGTGCCAGCAGTACGAGAGCAGGGGTCAGAGCAGATACGCAGTATTTT.

This clone was seen more than once but under ten times. The same CDR3 also results from other DNA sequences found in this sample. The chain recombines TRBV5-1 with TRBJ2-2, with a weak D call TRBD2 (6 bases). This CDR3 comprises 15 residues. With 0 bases removed from V and 4 bases from J, the gap between germline ends came to 10 bases. Germline V gene data show CDR1 as SGHRS and CDR2 as YFSETQ. In DNA, the CDR3 is TGCGCCAGCAGCTTGGATCTAGCGAGCACCGGGGAGCTGTTTTTT. Translation: CASSLDLASTGELFF.

The V call is TRBV7-8, the J call TRBJ1-1; D remains unclear. From germline, CDR1 is SGHVS and CDR2 FQNEAQ. Trimming took off 3 bases at V and 0 bases at J, with 5 bases between the two ends. The CDR3 length is 13 residues. The CDR3 region has the DNA TGTGCCAGCAGCTTTTCCATGAACACTGAAGCTTTCTTT. This encodes CASSFSMNTEAFF.

J is TRBJ1-6 and V is TRBV6-5, with 10 nucleotides matching TRBD1. The V and J ends lost 9 bases and 9 bases, in that order; junction bases with no gene match: 8. This CDR3 has 14 residues. Germline-derived CDR1 and CDR2 are MNHEY and SVGAGI. The CDR3 spells CASQGTGDRSPLHF. CDR3 bases: TGTGCCAGTCAAGGGACAGGGGATCGTTCACCCCTCCACTTT.

The rearrangement uses TRBV6-1 and TRBJ2-7; 7 bases line up with TRBD1. Germline V CDR1 and CDR2: MNHNS, SASEGT. V lost 5 bases to trimming and J lost 5 bases; unmatched junction nucleotides: 9. This CDR3 has 14 amino acids. CDR3 nucleotides: TGTGCCAGCAGTTCCGACAGGGTTCTCAACGAGCAGTACTTC. Translated, it gives CASSSDRVLNEQYF.

The chain has TRBV30 and TRBJ1-2; D is uncertain. Trimming removed 1 base at V and 8 bases at J, with 8 bases between. This CDR3 is 11 amino acids long. Germline V CDR1 and CDR2: GTSNPN, SVGIG (reference sequence). This CDR3 is CAWSEGEGYTF. In DNA, the CDR3 is TGTGCCTGGAGTGAGGGAGAGGGCTACACCTTC.

This chain uses TRBV7-2 with TRBJ2-2; no firm D call. The CDR3 consists of 12 residues. Per germline, CDR1 SGHTA and CDR2 FQGNSA. Trimming removed 5 bases at V and 4 bases at J, with 5 bases between. CDR3 DNA sequence: TGTGCCAGCAGCCCGAGCACCGGGGAGCTGTTTTTT. Protein sequence: CASSPSTGELFF.

This clone has just a few counts. The J gene is TRBJ1-6, the V gene TRBV6-5; D unresolved. The V and J ends lost 10 bases and 9 bases respectively, with 16 bases between them. The CDR3 spans 13 residues. The V gene's germline CDR1 is MNHEY and CDR2 SVGAGI. The CDR3 loop is CAIAGREGSPLHF. The CDR3 nucleotides read TGTGCCATCGCGGGGAGAGAAGGTTCACCCCTCCACTTT.

This clone was seen a few times. The chain is built from TRBV19 and TRBJ2-3, with D perhaps matching TRBD2 (5 bases). The CDR3 is made up of 14 amino acids. Trimming pared 8 bases from V and 6 bases from J, leaving 18 bases between. From germline, CDR1 is LNHDA and CDR2 SQIVND (reference sequence). Here the CDR3 DNA reads TGTGCCAGTGCCCGAGGACTCTCCGCGGATACGCAGTATTTT. It yields the protein CASARGLSADTQYF. The full variable domain, its missing parts supplied by reference TRBV19 and TRBJ2-3, is DGGITQSPKYLFRKEGQNVTLSCEQNLNHDAMYWYRQDPGQGLRLIYYSQIVNDFQKGDIAEGYSVSREKKESFPLTVTSAQKNPTAFYLCASARGLSADTQYFGPGTRLTVL.